These 30 T cell receptor beta chains were sequenced from one sample in a study of cytomegalovirus exposure and HLA in healthy donors. Researchers ran the PCR with 60 Vbeta and 13 Jbeta primers. Here immunoSEQ multiplex PCR was the method, and the copy in TCRdb shows in-frame clones only, minus some. The top ten hold around 2% of the sample, which has under 200,000 clones, about 80% seen once. Source material: PBMCs. The receptors were sampled from a woman aged 18-30 years in good health and CMV-seropositive.

The chain recombines TRBV7-3 with TRBJ2-1; possible D gene TRBD1, 6 bases. There are 13 residues in the CDR3. V was clipped by 4 bases and J by 9 bases, with 13 bases between them. CDR1 SGHTA and CDR2 FQGTGA come from the germline V gene. CDR3 protein: CASSYDPTGEQFF. CDR3 in DNA: TGTGCCAGCAGCTACGACCCGACAGGTGAGCAGTTCTTC. Supplemented by reference TRBV7-3 and TRBJ2-1, the full variable domain reads GAGVSQTPSNKVTEKGKYVELRCDPISGHTALYWYRQSLGQGPEFLIYFQGTGAADDSGLPNDRFFAVRPEGSVSTLKIQRTERGDSAVYLCASSYDPTGEQFFGPGTRLTVL.

Points on this clone: Other nucleotide sequences from this sample produce the same CDR3. The CDR3 DNA reads TGTGCCAGCAGCTTGACGGGGAACACTGAAGCTTTCTTT. This sequence encodes CASSLTGNTEAFF. This chain uses TRBV7-9 with TRBJ1-1, with D hard to call. The CDR3 runs 13 residues. Trimming left V 3 bases short and J 1 base short, with 6 bases between. Per germline, CDR1 SEHNR and CDR2 FQNEAQ (reference sequence).

The chain employs TRBV7-9 and TRBJ1-2; D might be TRBD1 (5 bases). CDR1 is SEHNR and CDR2 is FQNEAQ in the germline V gene (reference sequence). V was clipped by 5 bases and J by 0 bases, with 13 bases between them. This CDR3 is built from 15 residues. The CDR3, as DNA: TGTGCCAGCAGCACCCCAGGGACTACTAACTATGGCTACACCTTC. Protein: CASSTPGTTNYGYTF. Using reference TRBV7-9 and TRBJ1-2 for the parts outside the CDR3, the full variable domain is DTGVSQNPRHKITKRGQNVTFRCDPISEHNRLYWYRQTLGQGPEFLTYFQNEAQLEKSRLLSDRFSAERPKGSFSTLEIQRTEQGDSAMYLCASSTPGTTNYGYTFGSGTRLTVV.

The rearrangement joins TRBV5-1 to TRBJ2-3; no reliable D call. The length of the CDR3 is 14 residues. Trimming shortened V by 6 bases and J by 0 bases, and 11 bases separated the two germline ends. CDR1 and CDR2 (germline): SGHRS, YFSETQ. CDR3 sequence: CASTFGESTDTQYF. The CDR3 DNA reads TGCGCCAGCACCTTCGGAGAGAGCACAGATACGCAGTATTTT.

V is TRBV5-1 and J is TRBJ1-2; maybe TRBD1 (5 bases). The germline V gene has CDR1 SGHRS and CDR2 YFSETQ. V gave up 4 bases and J gave up 2 bases, with 12 bases separating them. The CDR3 is made up of 14 amino acids. The CDR3 region is CASSAEGRNYGYTF. The CDR3 nucleotides read TGCGCCAGCAGCGCGGAGGGACGGAACTATGGCTACACCTTC.

This chain uses TRBV28 with TRBJ2-3, with 12 positions matching TRBD2. This CDR3 region has 16 residues. Germline CDR1 is MDHEN and CDR2 is SYDVKM. The V segment lost 3 bases and the J segment 2 bases; nucleotides outside the gene matches: 3. The CDR3: CASSFGLAGTTDTQYF. For the CDR3, the DNA is TGTGCCAGCAGTTTTGGACTAGCGGGGACCACAGATACGCAGTATTTT. Variable domain in full (rest from reference TRBV28 and TRBJ2-3): DVKVTQSSRYLVKRTGEKVFLECVQDMDHENMFWYRQDPGLGLRLIYFSYDVKMKEKGDIPEGYSVSREKKERFSLILESASTNQTSMYLCASSFGLAGTTDTQYFGPGTRLTVL.

V and J are TRBV5-6 and TRBJ1-6; a weak D match, TRBD1 (5 bases). V was cut by 3 bases and J by 4 bases, with 8 bases left in between. From germline, CDR1 is SGHDT and CDR2 YYEEEE. This CDR3 region has 14 residues. The CDR3 coding sequence is TGTGCCAGCAGCTGGGACTTTTATAATTCACCCCTCCACTTT. Its translation is CASSWDFYNSPLHF.

The gene calls are TRBV6-1 and TRBJ1-6; tentative D call: TRBD1 (5 bases). The CDR3 has 14 amino acids. Germline V CDR1 and CDR2: MNHNS, SASEGT. The V gene lost 5 bases and the J gene lost 5 bases, with 10 bases spanning the gap. The CDR3 coding sequence is TGTGCCAGCAGTACAGGTCCCGATAATTCACCCCTCCACTTT. It is translated as CASSTGPDNSPLHF.

This chain links TRBV11-2 with TRBJ2-7; 7 positions match TRBD1. The trim removed 6 bases at V and 0 bases at J, leaving 11 bases unmatched. Germline values: CDR1 SGHAT, CDR2 FQNNGV. The CDR3 sequence is 16 residues long. The CDR3 DNA reads TGTGCCAGCAGACCAACCGGGACAGTGAGCTCCTACGAGCAGTACGTC. It specifies CASRPTGTVSSYEQYV.

The chain carries TRBV28 and TRBJ2-1; TRBD2 matches 9 bases. V was pared by 0 bases and J by 5 bases, with 2 bases of the junction left unmatched. The CDR3 contains 15 residues. Germline V gene lookup returns CDR1 MDHEN and CDR2 SYDVKM. The CDR3: CASSLWSGGHNEQFF. The CDR3 DNA sequence: TGTGCCAGCAGTTTATGGAGCGGGGGGCACAATGAGCAGTTCTTC.

J is TRBJ1-6 and V is TRBV19; 10 positions agree with TRBD1. There are 15 residues in the CDR3. Germline V gene sequence: CDR1 LNHDA, CDR2 SQIVND (reference sequence). After removal of 1 base from V and 6 bases from J, the junction contained 0 bases not matched to a gene. The CDR3 is CASSIGTGGNSPLHF. In DNA form, the CDR3 reads TGTGCCAGTAGTATAGGGACAGGGGGTAATTCACCCCTCCACTTT.

The chain links TRBV2 to TRBJ2-1; TRBD2 aligns across 7 bases. Germline V CDR1 and CDR2: SNHLY, FYNNEI. The CDR3 sequence is 13 residues long. After removal of 6 bases from V and 8 bases from J, the junction contained 7 bases not matched to a gene. CDR3 region: CASSPGGWDEQFF. The CDR3 nucleotides read TGTGCCAGCAGCCCCGGGGGGTGGGATGAGCAGTTCTTC.

V usage is TRBV5-1 and J usage is TRBJ2-6; D is perhaps TRBD1 (6 bases). From germline, CDR1 is SGHRS and CDR2 YFSETQ. The V and J ends lost 4 bases and 0 bases respectively, with 11 bases between them. The CDR3 length is 16 residues. CDR3 in amino acids: CASSPGQSSGANVLTF. CDR3 DNA: TGCGCCAGCAGCCCTGGACAGAGCTCTGGGGCCAACGTCCTGACTTTC.

The chain combines TRBV28 with TRBJ1-2; D is perhaps TRBD1 (5 bases). Germline CDR1 reads MDHEN; CDR2 reads SYDVKM. The CDR3 is 14 residues long. V was cut by 6 bases and J by 4 bases, with 15 bases left in between. Here the CDR3 DNA reads TGTGCCAGCAGGGGGGGAGGGATTGGCTATGGCTACACCTTC. It yields the protein CASRGGGIGYGYTF.

V and J are TRBV23-1 and TRBJ2-7; 14 nucleotides agree with TRBD2. TRBV23-1 falls under the ORF class, with uncertain function. V shed 8 bases, J shed 5 bases, and the junction held 11 bases outside the gene matches. CDR3 length: 16 residues. CDR3 in amino acids: CASGKKTSGGAHEQYF. The CDR3 nucleotides are TGCGCCAGCGGAAAAAAGACTAGCGGGGGGGCCCACGAGCAGTACTTC.

The chain is built from TRBV6-5 and TRBJ2-7; TRBD2 matches at 8 bases. The J segment lost 2 bases and the V segment lost 6 bases, leaving 9 bases of the junction unmatched. There are 15 residues in the CDR3. Germline values: CDR1 MNHEY, CDR2 SVGAGI. The CDR3 DNA sequence: TGTGCCAGCAGCCGCGAACGGGGGGGAACCTACGAGCAGTACTTC. Translation: CASSRERGGTYEQYF.

In nucleotides, the CDR3 is TGTGCCAGCAGTGTGACAGCATCCTCTGGAAACACCATATATTTT. Translating it yields CASSVTASSGNTIYF. The V and J genes are TRBV6-6 and TRBJ1-3; possibly TRBD1 for D (5 bases). Trimming stripped 5 bases from V and 0 bases from J, with 11 bases between. The germline CDR1 and CDR2 sequences are MNHNY and SVGAGI (reference sequence). The CDR3 is 15 amino acids.

The V call is TRBV5-1, the J call TRBJ1-1, with D possibly matching TRBD1 (6 bases). The V end lost 1 base, the J end lost 8 bases, and 12 bases lay between the germline ends. CDR3 length equals 13 residues. Germline V gives CDR1 SGHRS, CDR2 YFSETQ. The CDR3 DNA sequence: TGCGCCAGCAGCTTGAGGGACACGGACGAAGCTTTCTTT. This encodes CASSLRDTDEAFF.

This chain links TRBV6-1 with TRBJ2-3, with D possibly TRBD2 on 6 matching bases. Germline values: CDR1 MNHNS, CDR2 SASEGT. There are 14 residues in the CDR3. Trimming removed 8 bases from V and 0 bases from J, with 12 bases in between. CDR3 amino acids: CASGRAGSTDTQYF. As DNA, the CDR3 is TGTGCCAGCGGCAGGGCGGGGAGCACAGATACGCAGTATTTT.

A single count supports this clone. V gene TRBV5-6 combines with J gene TRBJ2-6; D is perhaps TRBD1 (6 bases). This CDR3 comprises 16 residues. V shed 9 bases and J shed 0 bases, with 16 bases lying between them. The germline V gene has CDR1 SGHDT and CDR2 YYEEEE. The DNA for the CDR3 is TGTGCCACCACAGGGAACCGAAGCTCTGGGGCCAACGTCCTGACTTTC. Amino acid sequence: CATTGNRSSGANVLTF.

The chain has TRBV6-1 and TRBJ1-2; perhaps TRBD1 as D (6 bases). Germline V gene data show CDR1 as MNHNS and CDR2 as SASEGT. The V gene lost 7 bases and the J gene lost 5 bases, with 17 bases spanning the gap. The CDR3 is 14 amino acids. CDR3 residues: CASMVRGKGYGYTF. CDR3 sequence (DNA): TGTGCCAGCATGGTCAGGGGAAAAGGATATGGCTACACCTTC.

This clone has just a few counts. The chain has TRBV6-4 and TRBJ1-4, with TRBD1 matching over 7 bases. This CDR3 is 14 amino acids long. The V gene end was trimmed by 5 bases and the J gene end by 1 base; junction bases not matched to a gene: 1. From germline, CDR1 is MRHNA and CDR2 SNTAGT. The CDR3 coding sequence is TGTGCCAGCAGTAGGGGGCTAACTAATGAAAAACTGTTTTTT. Translation: CASSRGLTNEKLFF.

This clone showed up just once. This chain connects TRBV6-5 to TRBJ2-2; 13 bases line up with TRBD2. V shed 5 bases, J shed 13 bases, and the junction held 10 bases outside the gene matches. Germline V CDR1 and CDR2: MNHEY, SVGAGI. This CDR3 has 15 amino acids. Written as DNA, the CDR3 is TGTGCCAGCAGTCTGACTAGCGGGGGGCCCAGGTGGCTGTTTTTT. It specifies CASSLTSGGPRWLFF.

This clone is a singleton in its sample. The genes are TRBV7-6 and TRBJ2-2, with a weak D call TRBD1 (5 bases). The CDR3 is 18 amino acids. In germline, CDR1 is SGHVS, CDR2 FNYEAQ. Trimming cost V 1 base and J 8 bases, with 23 bases left between them. The CDR3 DNA is TGTGCCAGCAGCTTAGTAGGGGCCAACTCCCCATTGTCGGGGGAGCTGTTTTTT. Translation: CASSLVGANSPLSGELFF.

With respect to this clone: The junction departs from germline at one end; a sequencing error may be responsible. The chain is built from TRBV7-9 and TRBJ2-2, with 9 bases aligning to TRBD2. The CDR3 is made up of 15 amino acids. CDR1 is SEHNR and CDR2 is FQNEAQ in the germline V gene (reference sequence). CDR3 in DNA: TGTGCCAGCAGCATAGCGGGGGACTACACCGGGGAGCTGTTTTTT. Translated: CASSIAGDYTGELFF. Complete variable domain (other parts from reference TRBV7-9 and TRBJ2-2): DTGVSQNPRHKITKRGQNVTFRCDPISEHNRLYWYRQTLGQGPEFLTYFQNEAQLEKSRLLSDRFSAERPKGSFSTLEIQRTEQGDSAMYLCASSIAGDYTGELFFGEGSRLTVL.

The chain links TRBV15 to TRBJ1-1; D gene uncertain. V lost 6 bases, J lost 0 bases, and 11 bases lay in between. The germline V gene has CDR1 LNHNV and CDR2 YYDKDF (reference sequence). This CDR3 region has 14 residues. The CDR3 DNA sequence: TGTGCCACCAGGGAGGAATTAATGAACACTGAAGCTTTCTTT. Translating gives CATREELMNTEAFF.

This chain links TRBV6-1 with TRBJ1-2; D is unresolved. In germline, CDR1 is MNHNS, CDR2 SASEGT. The CDR3 is 15 residues long. V lost 7 bases and J lost 4, with 19 bases in between. In DNA form, the CDR3 reads TGTGCCAGCAATCAGGATGACCTACCCCTCTATGGCTACACCTTC. It is translated as CASNQDDLPLYGYTF.

The rearrangement uses TRBV6-5 and TRBJ2-5; a possible D gene is TRBD2 (7 bases). The germline V gene encodes CDR1 MNHEY and CDR2 SVGAGI. The V end lost 2 bases, the J end lost 1 base, and 11 bases lay between the germline ends. The CDR3 sequence is 15 residues long. The CDR3 nucleotides read TGTGCCAGCAGTTACGGGGGGGCCACCCAAGAGACCCAGTACTTC. Translation: CASSYGGATQETQYF.

This chain uses TRBV30 with TRBJ1-1; D remains unclear. Deletions cut 4 bases from V and 0 bases from J, with 6 bases between. The CDR3 length is 12 residues. CDR1 and CDR2 (germline): GTSNPN, SVGIG (reference sequence). The CDR3 nucleotides read TGTGCCTGGAACCTACTGAACACTGAAGCTTTCTTT. Translation gives CAWNLLNTEAFF.

The rearrangement joins TRBV7-9 to TRBJ1-2, with no clear D. This CDR3 has 14 amino acids. Trimming shortened V by 5 bases and J by 0 bases, and 10 bases separated the two germline ends. The V gene's germline CDR1 is SEHNR and CDR2 FQNEAQ (reference sequence). The CDR3 sequence is CASSHGEANYGYTF. CDR3 sequence (DNA): TGTGCCAGCAGCCACGGGGAGGCTAACTATGGCTACACCTTC.